The present TCR beta chain was sequenced within a study of blood T cells in healthy people across ages. The use of a sample-barcoded 5' primer and a J-beta primer mix characterized a second PCR of about 7 to 12 cycles. One entry per CDR3 protein results from TCRdb running MiXCR on the 5' RACE reads. The sample gives about a million distinct CDR3 sequences, under 50% of which show up once; roughly 13% is in the top ten. Germline CDR1 and CDR2: MNHNS and SASEGT. The CDR3 is 15 residues long. V shed 6 bases and J shed 2 bases, with 14 bases lying between them. Russia was home to the donors, healthy Caucasian individuals aged about 6 to 90.

Sequencing used blood. This chain joins TRBV6-1 and TRBJ2-1; D is possibly TRBD2 (6 bases). This sequence was found in a man aged 25-40 years in good health. The CDR3 reads CASSQISGTYNEQFF. The CDR3 DNA sequence: TGTGCCAGCAGCCAGATTAGCGGCACCTACAATGAGCAGTTCTTC.